The subject of this entry is one TCR beta chain. The source of the sample is a study of T cell changes during pregnancy in multiple sclerosis. Using immunoSEQ multiplex PCR, the repertoire was profiled, and TCRdb retains in-frame clones only, with some absent. The sample holds roughly 63,000 clones, roughly 93% seen once. CDR3 length equals 17 residues. Per germline, CDR1 MGHRA and CDR2 YSYEKL. V shed 3 bases, J shed 4 bases, and the junction held 8 bases outside the gene matches. This sequence was found in a female donor with multiple sclerosis, enrolled in a pregnancy study. Specimen: CD8+ T cells from peripheral blood mononuclear cells, collected in the second trimester of pregnancy. This chain uses TRBV4-1 with TRBJ2-4, with 11 bases fitting TRBD2. The CDR3 protein is CASSHPTSGSSKNIQYF. The CDR3 DNA reads as TGCGCCAGCAGCCATCCAACTAGCGGGAGTTCTAAAAACATTCAGTACTTC.